Listed below are T cell receptor beta chains from one sample, sequenced in a study of T cell repertoires in cytomegalovirus infection. No antigen has been identified for these receptors. TCRdb reprocessed the reads via MiXCR and lists one record per CDR3 protein. The sample contains about 220,000 distinct CDR3 sequences, less than 50% of which appear only once. The starting material was CD8+ T cells from cultured PBMCs, obtained from culture after CMV antigen stimulation. The receptors stem from a human donor in good health (CMV status not recorded). Some clones in this sample may be carry-over from other donors' samples. CDR3s include the opening cysteine and the closing phenylalanine or tryptophan. D genes are given only for firm matches. Clone size, where shown, is once, few, many, or a class for clones that have expanded.

v_gene	d_gene	j_gene	abundance	CDR3aa	CDR3nt
TRBV20-1	NA	TRBJ2-3	once	CSARDLPGESTDTQYF	TGCAGTGCTAGAGACCTTCCGGGCGAGAGCACAGATACGCAGTATTTT
TRBV5-5	NA	TRBJ2-3	few	CASSLEGLPRYTQYF	TGTGCCAGCAGCTTGGAAGGGCTCCCCCGGTATACGCAGTATTTT
TRBV6-2/TRBV6-3	NA	TRBJ1-3	NA	CASSERGPTGNTIYF	TGTGCCAGCAGTGAACGCGGGCCCACTGGAAACACCATATATTTT
TRBV27	NA	TRBJ2-3	NA	CASSPRVSEADTQYF	TGTGCCAGCAGTCCCCGGGTTAGCGAGGCAGATACGCAGTATTTT
TRBV7-3	NA	TRBJ2-5	few	CASSGDWGETQYF	TGTGCCAGCAGCGGGGACTGGGGGGAGACCCAGTACTTC
TRBV20-1	TRBD2	TRBJ2-1	NA	CSARFAGGPDEQFF	TGCAGTGCTAGATTCGCGGGAGGGCCCGATGAGCAGTTCTTC
TRBV15	NA	TRBJ2-7	NA	CATAGTPTYEQYF	TGTGCCACCGCCGGGACACCAACCTACGAGCAGTACTTC
TRBV7-2	NA	TRBJ1-1	few	CASSQPGATEAFF	TGTGCCAGCAGCCAACCCGGGGCCACTGAAGCTTTCTTT
TRBV7-2	NA	TRBJ2-1	NA	CASSPTPLEHEQFF	TGTGCCAGCAGCCCGACCCCCCTTGAGCATGAGCAGTTCTTC
TRBV6-6	NA	TRBJ2-3	NA	CASSYNTDTQYF	TGTGCCAGCAGTTACAACACAGATACGCAGTATTTT
TRBV7-8	TRBD1	TRBJ2-7	NA	CASSLADRGNAYEQYF	TGTGCCAGCAGCTTAGCTGACAGGGGAAATGCCTACGAGCAGTACTTC